The clone carrying this T cell receptor (beta chain) showed up just once. This sample is part of a study of blood T cell repertoires in COVID-19. On the study more broadly: Sources were T cells, B-cell-depleted T cells, or PBMCs; the material itself was cDNA or gDNA.

Germline loops: CDR1 SGHTA, CDR2 FQGTGA. Trimming shortened V by 1 base and J by 2 bases, and 18 bases separated the two germline ends. CDR3 length equals 18 residues. TCRdb keeps only in-frame clones here, not all; method: immunoSEQ multiplex PCR. Of hundreds of thousands of clones in the sample, 70% to 90% were seen once. The sequence derives from a man between 45 and 60 years old with COVID-19, enrolled during active disease. This chain uses TRBV7-3 with TRBJ2-1; D may be TRBD1 (6 bases). Source material: peripheral blood. The CDR3 coding sequence is TGTGCCAGCAGCTTAAAAGGGGGACAACCGATTCCCTACAATGAGCAGTTCTTC. Amino acid sequence: CASSLKGGQPIPYNEQFF.